The T cell receptor (beta chain) under discussion was sequenced for a study of control samples from healthy donors and cancer patients. Measured with immunoSEQ multiplex PCR; TCRdb has only the in-frame clones, and not every one. The data show roughly 130,000 clones, approximately 94% seen once. The CDR3 spans 12 residues. The germline gives CDR1 GTSNPN, CDR2 SVGIG (reference sequence). V trimming: 2 bases; J trimming: 8 bases; junction bases outside the gene matches: 5. Concerning this clone: Additional DNA sequences in this sample encode the identical CDR3.

The chain employs TRBV30 and TRBJ1-2, with TRBD1 matching 7 bases. The TCR was taken from a man aged 45-65 years with head and neck cancer. Sequenced sample: PBMCs. The CDR3, as DNA: TGTGCCTGGAGTCGACAGGGTCGAGGCTACACCTTC. Its translation is CAWSRQGRGYTF.